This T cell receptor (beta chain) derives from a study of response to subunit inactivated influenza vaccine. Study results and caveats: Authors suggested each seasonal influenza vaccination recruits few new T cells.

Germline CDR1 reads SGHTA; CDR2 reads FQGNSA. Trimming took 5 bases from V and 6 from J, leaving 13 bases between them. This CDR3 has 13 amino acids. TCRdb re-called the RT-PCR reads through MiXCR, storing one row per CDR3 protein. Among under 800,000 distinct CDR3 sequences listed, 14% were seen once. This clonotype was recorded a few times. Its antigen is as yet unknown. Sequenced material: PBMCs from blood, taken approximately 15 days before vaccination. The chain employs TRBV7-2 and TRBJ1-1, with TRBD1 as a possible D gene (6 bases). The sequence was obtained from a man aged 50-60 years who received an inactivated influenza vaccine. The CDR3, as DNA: TGTGCCAGCAGCATCACAGGGTTGGCTGAAGCTTTCTTT. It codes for CASSITGLAEAFF.